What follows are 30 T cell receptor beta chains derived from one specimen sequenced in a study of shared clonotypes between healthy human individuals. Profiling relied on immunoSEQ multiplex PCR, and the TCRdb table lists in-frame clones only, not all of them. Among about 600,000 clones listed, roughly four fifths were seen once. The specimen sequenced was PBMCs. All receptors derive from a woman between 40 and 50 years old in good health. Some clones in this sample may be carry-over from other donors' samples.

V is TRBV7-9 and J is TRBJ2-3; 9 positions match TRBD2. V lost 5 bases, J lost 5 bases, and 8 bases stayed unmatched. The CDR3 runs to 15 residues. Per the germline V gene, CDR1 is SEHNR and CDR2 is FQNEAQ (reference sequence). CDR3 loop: CASSPGFSGRDTQYF. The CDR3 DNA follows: TGTGCCAGCAGCCCTGGGTTTAGCGGGAGAGATACGCAGTATTTT. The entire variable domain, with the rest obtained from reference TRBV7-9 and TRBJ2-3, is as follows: DTGVSQNPRHKITKRGQNVTFRCDPISEHNRLYWYRQTLGQGPEFLTYFQNEAQLEKSRLLSDRFSAERPKGSFSTLEIQRTEQGDSAMYLCASSPGFSGRDTQYFGPGTRLTVL.

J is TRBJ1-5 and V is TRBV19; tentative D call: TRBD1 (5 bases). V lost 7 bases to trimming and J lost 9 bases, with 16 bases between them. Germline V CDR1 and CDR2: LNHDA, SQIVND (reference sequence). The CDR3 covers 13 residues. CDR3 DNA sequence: TGTGCCAGTAAGGAGGGGATTTTGGGGCCCCAGCATTTT. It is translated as CASKEGILGPQHF.

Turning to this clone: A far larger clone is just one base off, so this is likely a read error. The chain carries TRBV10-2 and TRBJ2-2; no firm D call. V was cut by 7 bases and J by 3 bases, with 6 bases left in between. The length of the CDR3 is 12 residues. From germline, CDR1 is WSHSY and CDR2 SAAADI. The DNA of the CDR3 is TGCGCCAGCACTCACGACACCGGGGAGCTGTTTTTT. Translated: CASTHDTGELFF.

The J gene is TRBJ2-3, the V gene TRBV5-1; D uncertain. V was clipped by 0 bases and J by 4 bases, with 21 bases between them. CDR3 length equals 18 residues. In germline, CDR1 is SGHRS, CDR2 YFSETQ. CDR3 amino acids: CASSLGLSRRLGADTQYF. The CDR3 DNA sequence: TGCGCCAGCAGCTTGGGTTTATCCCGCCGACTTGGGGCAGATACGCAGTATTTT.

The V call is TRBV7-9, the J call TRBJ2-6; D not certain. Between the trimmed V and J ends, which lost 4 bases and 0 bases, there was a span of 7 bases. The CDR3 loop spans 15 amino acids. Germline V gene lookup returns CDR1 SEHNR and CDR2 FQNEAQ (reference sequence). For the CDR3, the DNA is TGTGCCAGCAGCTGGGCCGACTCTGGGGCCAACGTCCTGACTTTC. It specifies CASSWADSGANVLTF. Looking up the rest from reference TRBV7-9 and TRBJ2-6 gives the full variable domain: DTGVSQNPRHKITKRGQNVTFRCDPISEHNRLYWYRQTLGQGPEFLTYFQNEAQLEKSRLLSDRFSAERPKGSFSTLEIQRTEQGDSAMYLCASSWADSGANVLTFGAGSRLTVL.

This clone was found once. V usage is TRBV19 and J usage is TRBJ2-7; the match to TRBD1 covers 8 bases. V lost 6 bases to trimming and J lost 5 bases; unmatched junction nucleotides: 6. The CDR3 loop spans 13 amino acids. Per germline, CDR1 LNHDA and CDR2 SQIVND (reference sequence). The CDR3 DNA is TGTGCCAGTAGGTCCAGGGGGCAGGACGAGCAGTACTTC. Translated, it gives CASRSRGQDEQYF.

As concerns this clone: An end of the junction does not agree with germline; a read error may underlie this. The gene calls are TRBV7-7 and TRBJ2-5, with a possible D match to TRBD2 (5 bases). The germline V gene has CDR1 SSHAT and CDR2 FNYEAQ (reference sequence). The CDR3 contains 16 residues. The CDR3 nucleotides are TGTGCTAGCAGCTTATCGAGAAGCGGAACGGGTGAGACCCAGTACTTC. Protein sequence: CASSLSRSGTGETQYF. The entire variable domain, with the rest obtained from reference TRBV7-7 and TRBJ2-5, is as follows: GAGVSQSPRYKVTKRGQDVTLRCDPISSHATLYWYQQALGQGPEFLTYFNYEAQPDKSGLPSDRFSAERPEGSISTLTIQRTEQRDSAMYRCASSLSRSGTGETQYFGPGTRLLVL.

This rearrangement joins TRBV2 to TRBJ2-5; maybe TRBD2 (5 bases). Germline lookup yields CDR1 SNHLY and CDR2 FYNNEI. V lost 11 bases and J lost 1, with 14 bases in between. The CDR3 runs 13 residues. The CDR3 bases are TGTGCCGCCGGGATTAACAGCCAAGAGACCCAGTACTTC. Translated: CAAGINSQETQYF.

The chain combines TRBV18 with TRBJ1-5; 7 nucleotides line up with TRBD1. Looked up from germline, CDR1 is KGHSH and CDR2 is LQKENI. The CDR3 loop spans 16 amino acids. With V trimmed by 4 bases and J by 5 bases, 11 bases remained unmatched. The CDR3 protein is CASSRTRDSWDQPQHF. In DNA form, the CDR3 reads TGTGCCAGCTCACGCACCAGGGACAGTTGGGATCAGCCCCAGCATTTT. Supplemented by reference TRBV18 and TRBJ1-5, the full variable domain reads NAGVMQNPRHLVRRRGQEARLRCSPMKGHSHVYWYRQLPEEGLKFMVYLQKENIIDESGMPKERFSAEFPKEGPSILRIQQVVRGDSAAYFCASSRTRDSWDQPQHFGDGTRLSIL.

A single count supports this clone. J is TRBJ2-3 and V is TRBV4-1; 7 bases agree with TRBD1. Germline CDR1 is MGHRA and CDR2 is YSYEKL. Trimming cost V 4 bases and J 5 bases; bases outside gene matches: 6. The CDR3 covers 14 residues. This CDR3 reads CASSLSTGIDTQYF. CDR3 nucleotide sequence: TGCGCCAGCAGCCTCTCGACAGGGATAGATACGCAGTATTTT.

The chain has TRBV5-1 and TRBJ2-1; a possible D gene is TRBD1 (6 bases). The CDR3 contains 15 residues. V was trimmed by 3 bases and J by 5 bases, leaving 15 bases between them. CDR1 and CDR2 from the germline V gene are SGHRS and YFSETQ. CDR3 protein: CASSSGQILHNEQFF. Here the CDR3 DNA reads TGCGCCAGCAGCTCTGGACAGATTCTTCACAATGAGCAGTTCTTC.

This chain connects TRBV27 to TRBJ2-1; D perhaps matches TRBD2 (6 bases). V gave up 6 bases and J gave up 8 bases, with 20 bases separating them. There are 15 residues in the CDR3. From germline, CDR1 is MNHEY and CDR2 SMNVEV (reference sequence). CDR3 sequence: CASSPFGASAYEQFF. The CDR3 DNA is TGTGCCAGCAGCCCCTTCGGGGCTAGCGCATATGAGCAGTTCTTC.

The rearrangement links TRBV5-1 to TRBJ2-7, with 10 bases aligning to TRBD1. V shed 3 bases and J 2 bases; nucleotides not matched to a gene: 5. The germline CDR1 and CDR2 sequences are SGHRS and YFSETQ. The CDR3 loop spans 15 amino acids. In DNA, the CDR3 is TGCGCCAGCAGCTCATTTGGGACAGGGGCCTACGAGCAGTACTTC. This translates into CASSSFGTGAYEQYF.

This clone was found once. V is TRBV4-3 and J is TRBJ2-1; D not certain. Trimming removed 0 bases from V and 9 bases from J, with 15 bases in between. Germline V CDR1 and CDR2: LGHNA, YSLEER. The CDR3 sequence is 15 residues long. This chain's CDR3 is CASSQESLSDREQFF. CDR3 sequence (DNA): TGCGCCAGCAGCCAAGAATCACTCTCTGATCGTGAGCAGTTCTTC.

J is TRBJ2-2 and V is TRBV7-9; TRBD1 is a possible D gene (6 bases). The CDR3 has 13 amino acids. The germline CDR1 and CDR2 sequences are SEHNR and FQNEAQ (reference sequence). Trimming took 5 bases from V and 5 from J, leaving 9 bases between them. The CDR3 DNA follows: TGTGCCAGCAGCCCGCAGGGGACCGGGGAGCTGTTTTTT. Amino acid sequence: CASSPQGTGELFF.

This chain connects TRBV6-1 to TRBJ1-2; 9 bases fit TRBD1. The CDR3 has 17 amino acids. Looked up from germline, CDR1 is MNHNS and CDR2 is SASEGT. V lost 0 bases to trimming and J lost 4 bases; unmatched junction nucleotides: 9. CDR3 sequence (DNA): TGTGCCAGCAGTGAAGCGCGCTCCGGGACAGGGACCTATGGCTACACCTTC. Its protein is CASSEARSGTGTYGYTF.

The CDR3 DNA is TGTGCCAGCAGTTCCGGGACGCTTAATGAAAAACTGTTTTTT. It yields the protein CASSSGTLNEKLFF. This chain joins TRBV28 and TRBJ1-4, with D tentatively TRBD1 (5 bases). V was clipped by 4 bases and J by 4 bases, with 10 bases between them. In germline, CDR1 is MDHEN, CDR2 SYDVKM. This CDR3 contains 14 residues.

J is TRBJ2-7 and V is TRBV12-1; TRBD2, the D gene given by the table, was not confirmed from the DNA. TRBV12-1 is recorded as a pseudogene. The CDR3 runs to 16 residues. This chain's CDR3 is CASSSTPTRHPYEQYF. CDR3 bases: TGTGCCAGCAGCTCTACCCCAACCCGCCACCCCTACGAGCAGTACTTC.

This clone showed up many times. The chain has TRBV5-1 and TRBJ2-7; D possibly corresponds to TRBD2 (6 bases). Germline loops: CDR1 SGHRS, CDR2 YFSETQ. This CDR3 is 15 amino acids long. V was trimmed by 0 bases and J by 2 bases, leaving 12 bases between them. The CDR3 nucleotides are TGCGCCAGCAGCTTGGGAGGCGGGGAGACCTACGAGCAGTACTTC. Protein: CASSLGGGETYEQYF.

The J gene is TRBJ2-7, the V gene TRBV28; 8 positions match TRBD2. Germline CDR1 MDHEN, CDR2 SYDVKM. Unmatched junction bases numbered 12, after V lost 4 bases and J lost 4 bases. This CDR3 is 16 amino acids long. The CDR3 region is CASSSPGGPKRYEQYF. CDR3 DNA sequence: TGTGCCAGCAGTTCTCCGGGAGGGCCAAAGCGATACGAGCAGTACTTC.

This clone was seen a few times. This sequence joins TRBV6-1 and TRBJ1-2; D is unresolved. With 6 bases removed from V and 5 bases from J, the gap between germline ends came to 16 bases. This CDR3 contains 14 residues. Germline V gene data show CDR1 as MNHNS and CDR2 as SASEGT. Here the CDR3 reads CASSNREVSYGYTF. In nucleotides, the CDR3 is TGTGCCAGCAGCAATCGGGAGGTCTCGTATGGCTACACCTTC.

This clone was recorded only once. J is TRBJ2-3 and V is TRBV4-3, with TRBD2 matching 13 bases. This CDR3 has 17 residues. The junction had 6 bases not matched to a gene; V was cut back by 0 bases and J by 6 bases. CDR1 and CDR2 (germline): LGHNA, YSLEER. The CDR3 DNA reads TGCGCCAGCAGCCAAGACGGACTAGCGGGAGAAGGGGATACGCAGTATTTT. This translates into CASSQDGLAGEGDTQYF.

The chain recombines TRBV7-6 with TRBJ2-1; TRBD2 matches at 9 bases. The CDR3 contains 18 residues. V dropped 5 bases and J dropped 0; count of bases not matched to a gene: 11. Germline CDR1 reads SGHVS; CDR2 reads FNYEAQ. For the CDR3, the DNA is TGTGCCAGCAGCGCACCCGGCGGGAGGGCTTCCTCCTACAATGAGCAGTTCTTC. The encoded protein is CASSAPGGRASSYNEQFF.

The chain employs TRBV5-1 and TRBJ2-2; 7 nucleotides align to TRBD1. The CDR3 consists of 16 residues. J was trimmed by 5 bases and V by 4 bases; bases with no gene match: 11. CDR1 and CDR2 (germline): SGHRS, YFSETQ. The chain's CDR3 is CASSDSTGPSTGELFF. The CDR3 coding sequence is TGCGCCAGCAGCGACTCGACAGGGCCGAGTACCGGGGAGCTGTTTTTT.

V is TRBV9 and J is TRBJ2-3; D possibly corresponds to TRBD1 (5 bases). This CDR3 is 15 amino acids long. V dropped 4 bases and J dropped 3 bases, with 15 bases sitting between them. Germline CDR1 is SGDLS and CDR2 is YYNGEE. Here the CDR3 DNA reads TGTGCCAGCAGCCCAATGGCAGGGCGAACAGATACGCAGTATTTT. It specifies CASSPMAGRTDTQYF.

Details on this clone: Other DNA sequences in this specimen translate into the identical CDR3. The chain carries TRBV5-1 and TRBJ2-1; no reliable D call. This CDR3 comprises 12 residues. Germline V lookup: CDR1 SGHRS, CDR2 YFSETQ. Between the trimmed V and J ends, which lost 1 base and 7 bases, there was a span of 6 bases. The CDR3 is CASSLSRNEQFF. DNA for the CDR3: TGCGCCAGCAGCTTGTCCAGAAATGAGCAGTTCTTC.

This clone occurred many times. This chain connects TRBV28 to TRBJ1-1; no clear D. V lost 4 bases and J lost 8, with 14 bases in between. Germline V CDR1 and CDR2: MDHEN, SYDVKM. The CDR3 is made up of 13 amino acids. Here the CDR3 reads CASSSSRRNEAFF. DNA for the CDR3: TGTGCCAGCAGTTCGTCAAGACGGAACGAAGCTTTCTTT.

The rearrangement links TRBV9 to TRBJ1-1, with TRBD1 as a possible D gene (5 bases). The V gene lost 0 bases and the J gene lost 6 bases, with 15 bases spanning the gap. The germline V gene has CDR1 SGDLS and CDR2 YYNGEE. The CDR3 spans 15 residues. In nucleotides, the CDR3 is TGTGCCAGCAGCGTAGTGGGGCCAGTGGGCTCTGAAGCTTTCTTT. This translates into CASSVVGPVGSEAFF.

CDR3 in amino acids: CASSPLGREMEKLFF. The CDR3 region has the DNA TGTGCCAGCTCACCACTAGGCAGGGAGATGGAAAAACTGTTTTTT. The chain uses TRBV18 and TRBJ1-4, with D perhaps TRBD1 (5 bases). Germline V gene data show CDR1 as KGHSH and CDR2 as LQKENI. The CDR3 length is 15 residues. V dropped 1 base and J dropped 8 bases, with 14 bases sitting between them.

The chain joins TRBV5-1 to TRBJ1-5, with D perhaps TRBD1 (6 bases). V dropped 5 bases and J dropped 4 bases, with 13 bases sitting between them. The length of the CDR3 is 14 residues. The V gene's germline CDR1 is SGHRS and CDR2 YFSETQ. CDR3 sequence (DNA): TGCGCCAGCAGTAAGGACAGTTCTAATCAGCCCCAGCATTTT. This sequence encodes CASSKDSSNQPQHF.